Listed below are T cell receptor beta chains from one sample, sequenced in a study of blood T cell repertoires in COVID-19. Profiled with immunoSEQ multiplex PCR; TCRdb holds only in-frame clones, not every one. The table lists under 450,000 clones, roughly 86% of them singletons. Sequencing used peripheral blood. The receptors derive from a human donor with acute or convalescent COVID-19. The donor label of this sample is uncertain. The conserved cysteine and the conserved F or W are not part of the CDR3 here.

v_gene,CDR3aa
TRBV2,ASSGPGWNSPLH
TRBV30,AWSVVGGGGKNIQY
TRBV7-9,ASSLAAGGLDEQY
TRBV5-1,ASSLGDRDNTIY
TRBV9,ASSVDAGTASNYGYT
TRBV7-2,ASSSRSYGYT
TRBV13,ASSLRTTLKISYEQY
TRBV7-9,ASSLDRLETINYGYT
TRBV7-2,ASSTASAMTYNEQF
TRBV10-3,AIMGALPEQF
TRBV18,ASSSTGPTYEQY
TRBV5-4,ASSPIWGGAAYGYT
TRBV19,ASNPDRVAYGYT
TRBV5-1,ASSLVATGVSSNTGELF
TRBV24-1,ATRVDNEQF
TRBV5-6,ASSAQGPVLNSPLH
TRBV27,ASSHRTGGVTEAF
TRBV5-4,ASRGGGTGDNYGYT
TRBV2,ASSGTYSGTVSDTQY
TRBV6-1,ASSNAQTYNEQF
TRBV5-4,ASSDGTLLIDTQY
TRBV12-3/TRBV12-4,ASSRRTGGEAF
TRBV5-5,ASSSAPAGEAF
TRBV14,ASSLPPQVGNEKLF
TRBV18,ASSPGRGVTDTQY
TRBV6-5,ASRTTGVNEKLF
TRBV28,ASSPLDRVYQPQH